At least ten counts were recorded for the clone carrying this T cell receptor beta chain. The data belong to a study of CD8 T cells in ankylosing spondylitis. The CDR3 extends over 13 amino acids. V lost 1 base to trimming and J lost 7 bases, with 10 bases between them. TCRdb independently ran MiXCR on the 5' RACE reads; one entry per CDR3 protein. The profile covers about 240,000 distinct CDR3 sequences, with roughly 10% appearing a single time and 5.5% to 8% taken by the ten largest. Sample: blood, either unsorted or a sorted T cell fraction (not recorded which). This sequence was found in a male donor with ankylosing spondylitis or in good health (not recorded which). The J gene is TRBJ1-2, the V gene TRBV12-3 or TRBV12-4; D remains unclear. The CDR3 protein is CASSLGPGFGYTF. Here the CDR3 DNA reads TGTGCCAGCAGTTTAGGCCCTGGATTTGGCTACACCTTC.